This record concerns one TCR beta chain sequence. Per the authors' pipeline: Amplifying reference gene primers gave estimates of nucleated cell counts. The table came from immunoSEQ multiplex PCR; TCRdb's copy has only in-frame clones and leaves some out. V, J and clone size are taken as reported in that table, and D and trimming were inferred from the DNA itself. The profile covers approximately 150,000 clones, with 83% appearing a single time and under 2.5% taken by the ten largest. The record originates from a study of blood T cell repertoires in COVID-19. Overall study: Researchers got acute and convalescent COVID-19 samples from the United States, Italy and Spain. T cells, B-cell-depleted T cells, or PBMCs supplied cDNA or gDNA.

The CDR3 loop spans 14 amino acids. In germline, CDR1 is LNHDA, CDR2 SQIVND (reference sequence). The V and J ends lost 1 base and 6 bases, in that order; junction bases with no gene match: 2. This sequence was found in a woman aged 80 or older with acute or convalescent COVID-19. V is TRBV19 and J is TRBJ1-2; 10 positions agree with TRBD1. The sequencing sample was made of peripheral blood. The CDR3 bases are TGTGCCAGTAGTATAGGCGGGACAGGGGATGGCTACACCTTC. It yields the protein CASSIGGTGDGYTF.